Listed here are 9 T cell receptor beta chains from one sample, sequenced in a study of shared clonotypes between healthy human individuals. The protocol was immunoSEQ multiplex PCR, while the TCRdb copy is restricted to in-frame clones and leaves out a portion. The sample yields around 450,000 clones, about four fifths seen once. The sample was PBMCs. The receptors were sampled from a woman in her thirties or forties in good health. Some clones in this sample may be carry-over from other donors' samples.

CDR3 DNA sequence: TGTGCCAGCAGCCTTGGGGACTCCTTGAGGGAGCTGTTTTTT. Its translation is CASSLGDSLRELFF. V gene TRBV7-2 combines with J gene TRBJ2-2, with a possible D match to TRBD2 (6 bases). V lost 5 bases, J lost 9 bases, and 16 bases lay in between. Germline-derived CDR1 and CDR2 are SGHTA and FQGNSA. The CDR3 has 14 residues.

The gene calls are TRBV5-1 and TRBJ2-5; the D is unclear. V was trimmed by 0 bases and J by 1 base, leaving 7 bases between them. CDR1 is SGHRS and CDR2 is YFSETQ in the germline V gene. This CDR3 is 14 amino acids long. CDR3: CASSLAASQETQYF. The CDR3 DNA reads as TGCGCCAGCAGCTTGGCGGCCAGCCAAGAGACCCAGTACTTC. Full variable domain (remainder filled in from reference TRBV5-1 and TRBJ2-5): KAGVTQTPRYLIKTRGQQVTLSCSPISGHRSVSWYQQTPGQGLQFLFEYFSETQRNKGNFPGRFSGRQFSNSRSEMNVSTLELGDSALYLCASSLAASQETQYFGPGTRLLVL.

The chain recombines TRBV5-1 with TRBJ2-5, with 8 bases matching TRBD1. The CDR3 is 15 amino acids. V lost 4 bases to trimming and J lost 7 bases; unmatched junction nucleotides: 12. The germline V gene has CDR1 SGHRS and CDR2 YFSETQ. CDR3 amino acids: CASSTPGQGTGTQYF. CDR3 nucleotide sequence: TGCGCCAGCAGCACCCCCGGACAGGGCACGGGGACCCAGTACTTC.

The chain recombines TRBV19 with TRBJ2-2; D possibly corresponds to TRBD2 (6 bases). The CDR3 is 15 residues long. Trimming took off 3 bases at V and 5 bases at J, with 13 bases between the two ends. Looked up from germline, CDR1 is LNHDA and CDR2 is SQIVND (reference sequence). The CDR3 protein is CASSIGWGETGELFF. Written as DNA, the CDR3 is TGTGCCAGTAGTATTGGCTGGGGGGAGACCGGGGAGCTGTTTTTT.

The chain carries TRBV28 and TRBJ2-5; D is possibly TRBD1 or TRBD2 (5 bases each). From germline, CDR1 is MDHEN and CDR2 SYDVKM. V gave up 7 bases and J gave up 0 bases, with 18 bases separating them. The CDR3 is 16 residues long. CDR3 DNA: TGTGCCAGCAAGGGGCCAGCGGACCAGTACCAAGAGACCCAGTACTTC. Translating it yields CASKGPADQYQETQYF. The whole variable domain, remainder taken from reference TRBV28 and TRBJ2-5, is DVKVTQSSRYLVKRTGEKVFLECVQDMDHENMFWYRQDPGLGLRLIYFSYDVKMKEKGDIPEGYSVSREKKERFSLILESASTNQTSMYLCASKGPADQYQETQYFGPGTRLLVL.

Only one count was recorded for this clone. The genes are TRBV2 and TRBJ2-5; D could derive from TRBD1 or TRBD2 (5 bases each). Trimming took off 4 bases at V and 5 bases at J, with 11 bases between the two ends. From germline, CDR1 is SNHLY and CDR2 FYNNEI. The CDR3 extends over 13 amino acids. The CDR3 DNA sequence: TGTGCCAGCAGTGGGGACGGCCGGGAGACCCAGTACTTC. Amino acid sequence: CASSGDGRETQYF.

This chain links TRBV28 with TRBJ2-7; 10 bases align to TRBD1. Germline-derived CDR1 and CDR2 are MDHEN and SYDVKM. The CDR3 has 17 residues. Trimming took 5 bases from V and 0 from J; bases not matched to a gene: 10. The CDR3 sequence is CASSPLRTGGSSYEQYF. The CDR3 DNA is TGTGCCAGCAGTCCCCTTCGGACAGGGGGGAGCTCCTACGAGCAGTACTTC.

The chain has TRBV4-3 and TRBJ2-7; TRBD1 matches at 10 bases. Germline CDR1 and CDR2: LGHNA and YSLEER. This CDR3 region has 15 residues. V lost 4 bases to trimming and J lost 2 bases; unmatched junction nucleotides: 5. The CDR3 here is CASSLRDRGPYEQYF. The CDR3 bases are TGCGCCAGCAGCCTCCGGGACAGGGGCCCCTACGAGCAGTACTTC.

The V call is TRBV5-4, the J call TRBJ2-7; 9 bases map to TRBD1. The V and J ends lost 4 bases and 1 base, in that order; junction bases with no gene match: 6. This CDR3 has 15 residues. Germline lookup yields CDR1 SGHNT and CDR2 YYREEE (reference sequence). The CDR3 sequence: CASSRTGTGSYEQYF. CDR3 DNA sequence: TGTGCCAGCAGCAGAACCGGGACAGGGTCCTACGAGCAGTACTTC.